The present TCR beta chain was sequenced within a study of blood T cell repertoires in COVID-19. Assay: immunoSEQ multiplex PCR; the TCRdb copy retains only in-frame clones and omits some. The sample contains fewer than 300,000 clones, 80% to 90% of which appear only once. CDR3 length equals 14 residues. Trimming left V 4 bases short and J 3 bases short, with 10 bases between. Germline loops: CDR1 MDHEN, CDR2 SYDVKM. This receptor was taken from a man younger than 30 who had recovered from COVID-19. Material: PBMCs or T cells enriched from blood (not recorded which). The V gene is TRBV28, the J gene TRBJ2-1; perhaps TRBD1 as D (6 bases). The CDR3 here is CASSSRDNYNEQFF. For the CDR3, the DNA is TGTGCCAGCAGTTCCCGGGACAACTACAATGAGCAGTTCTTC.